These T cell receptor beta chains were read from a single sample in a study of blood T cells in healthy people across ages. MiXCR was run by TCRdb on the 5' RACE reads, yielding one entry per CDR3 protein. This sample yields 1.4 million or so distinct CDR3 sequences, of which less than 45% are seen a single time; about 3.8% belongs to the top ten. The material sequenced was blood. The receptors shown here come from a woman aged 18-29 years in good health. Both conserved end residues are part of each CDR3. D genes are given only for firm matches. The listing skips clone size in some rows; elsewhere it reads once, few, many or a size class.

v_gene	d_gene	j_gene	len	abundance	CDR3nt	CDR3aa
TRBV4-2	NA	TRBJ2-2	13	NA	TGTGCCAGCAGCCAAGTTGAACCCGGGGAGCTGTTTTTT	CASSQVEPGELFF
TRBV6-4	NA	TRBJ2-1	14	NA	TGTGCCAGCAGTGACTCGGCAGGACCCAATGAGCAGTTCTTC	CASSDSAGPNEQFF
TRBV20-1	TRBD1	TRBJ1-5	15	NA	TGCAGTGCTAGCAGGTCAGGGGGGGGGAATCAGCCCCAGCATTTT	CSASRSGGGNQPQHF
TRBV10-2	TRBD1	TRBJ1-1	13	NA	TGCGCCAGCACTGGGACAGAGAACACTGAAGCTTTCTTT	CASTGTENTEAFF
TRBV6-2/TRBV6-3	TRBD1	TRBJ1-5	16	NA	TGTGCCAGCAGTCTCCCCGTAACAGGGGCGCATCAGCCCCAGCATTTT	CASSLPVTGAHQPQHF
TRBV20-1	TRBD1	TRBJ2-7	14	NA	TGCAGTGCATGGGACGGGACAGGGTATTACGAGCAGTACTTC	CSAWDGTGYYEQYF
TRBV3-1	TRBD1	TRBJ2-3	15	few	TGTGCCAGCAGCCCTCCGGACAGGGCCACAGATACGCAGTATTTT	CASSPPDRATDTQYF
TRBV20-1	TRBD1	TRBJ1-5	17	NA	TGCAGTGCTAGAAATCTCAGGGGGGGGAGCCGCAATCAGCCCCAGCATTTT	CSARNLRGGSRNQPQHF
TRBV6-1	TRBD2	TRBJ2-3	16	NA	TGTGCCAGCAGTGGTAGACTAGCGGCTAGCACAGATACGCAGTATTTT	CASSGRLAASTDTQYF
TRBV7-8	NA	TRBJ2-3	13	NA	TGTGCCAGCAGTGGACTGATCGCAGATACGCAGTATTTT	CASSGLIADTQYF
TRBV7-8	NA	TRBJ2-7	16	few	TGTGCCAGCAGCTCAGCCCCCCAGGGAATCAACTACGAGCAGTACTTC	CASSSAPQGINYEQYF
TRBV7-9	NA	TRBJ2-7	15	NA	TGTGCCAGCAGCTTTGTGGAAGGGGTGTCCTACGAGCAGTACTTC	CASSFVEGVSYEQYF
TRBV2	NA	TRBJ1-1	14	NA	TGTGCCAGCACCCAAGAAGGGGGGAACACTGAAGCTTTCTTT	CASTQEGGNTEAFF
TRBV6-6	NA	TRBJ2-1	13	NA	TGTGCCAGCAGTTACGGGAAGATAAATGAGCAGTTCTTC	CASSYGKINEQFF
TRBV3-1	NA	TRBJ1-1	15	NA	TGTGCCAGCAGCCAAGCCGGGGGTTCGAACACTGAAGCTTTCTTT	CASSQAGGSNTEAFF
TRBV27	NA	TRBJ2-7	12	NA	TGTGCCAGCGCCCAGGGAGACTACGAGCAGTACTTC	CASAQGDYEQYF
TRBV2	TRBD1	TRBJ1-5	16	NA	TGTGCCAGCAGGACTACAGGGGATATGGACAATCAGCCCCAGCATTTT	CASRTTGDMDNQPQHF
TRBV5-1	NA	TRBJ2-3	15	few	TGCGCCAGCAGCTCCTGGGTGGAGCGCACAGATACGCAGTATTTT	CASSSWVERTDTQYF
TRBV24-1	TRBD1	TRBJ1-2	15	few	TGTGCCACCAGTGATCACCGAGGGACAGGAGGCGGCTACACCTTC	CATSDHRGTGGGYTF
TRBV5-1	NA	TRBJ1-4	19	NA	TGCGCCAGCAGCTTGGCCTGGGCGTCGGGACTCGGGCGTGGGAAAAAACTGTTTTTT	CASSLAWASGLGRGKKLFF
TRBV27	TRBD1	TRBJ2-7	14	few	TGTGCCAGCAGCTACACAGGGGCGGCCTACGAGCAGTACTTC	CASSYTGAAYEQYF
TRBV30	TRBD1	TRBJ2-7	13	NA	TGTGCCTGGAATATGGACAGGCGCAGCAAGCAGTACTTC	CAWNMDRRSKQYF
TRBV10-3	NA	TRBJ2-3	13	few	TGTGCCATCAGTGGGGGGAGCACAGATACGCAGTATTTT	CAISGGSTDTQYF
TRBV18	NA	TRBJ1-6	16	NA	TGTGCCAGCTATATGTCCGACGAGGGGTTTAATTCACCCCTCCACTTT	CASYMSDEGFNSPLHF
TRBV2	NA	TRBJ1-2	13	many	TGTGCCAGCAGTGGCTTTGGGGTCGAGGGCTACACCTTC	CASSGFGVEGYTF
TRBV27	NA	TRBJ1-5	15	NA	TGTGCCAGCAGTTCCGCGGGACACCTTATCCAGCCCCAGCATTTT	CASSSAGHLIQPQHF
TRBV20-1	NA	TRBJ2-3	14	few	TGCAGTGCTAGAGACCTGGACAACACAGATACGCAGTATTTT	CSARDLDNTDTQYF
TRBV20-1	NA	TRBJ2-5	16	few	TGCAGTGCTATCCCACACTCCAGGGGAAGCCAAGAGACCCAGTACTTC	CSAIPHSRGSQETQYF
TRBV7-9	TRBD2	TRBJ2-3	16	once	TGTGCCAGCAGCCCTCCGGCTAGCGGGATCACAGATACGCAGTATTTT	CASSPPASGITDTQYF
TRBV7-2	TRBD2	TRBJ2-7	17	few	TGTGCCAGCAGCTTTATAGAACTAGCGGGGACTTACAATGAGCAGTACTTC	CASSFIELAGTYNEQYF
TRBV11-2	NA	TRBJ2-3	14	few	TGTGCCAGCAGCCCGCCCGGCGCCCCAGATACGCAGTATTTT	CASSPPGAPDTQYF
TRBV6-2/TRBV6-3	NA	TRBJ2-3	14	NA	TGTGCCAGCAGTGACGAAGGGGCCGAAGATACGCAGTATTTT	CASSDEGAEDTQYF
TRBV2	TRBD2	TRBJ2-3	16	NA	TGTGCCAGCAGTGAACGACTAGCGGGGTTCACAGATACGCAGTATTTT	CASSERLAGFTDTQYF
TRBV28	NA	TRBJ2-4	14	NA	TGTGCCAGCAGTTTTGGCAGGGGGGGAAACATTCAGTACTTC	CASSFGRGGNIQYF
TRBV12-3/TRBV12-4	TRBD1	TRBJ1-5	14	NA	TGTGCCAGCAGCGACGGACAGGGTCCTCAGCCCCAGCATTTT	CASSDGQGPQPQHF
TRBV20-1	NA	TRBJ1-5	13	NA	TGCAGTGCTAGAGGTTCGGGGTTTCAGCCCCAGCATTTT	CSARGSGFQPQHF
TRBV3-1	TRBD2	TRBJ2-3	15	NA	TGTGCCAGCAGTCGAAGGCGGGGGAGCACAGATACGCAGTATTTT	CASSRRRGSTDTQYF
TRBV12-3/TRBV12-4	TRBD1	TRBJ2-7	15	NA	TGTGCCAGCAGTTGGGACAGGGGGCTTTACTACGAGCAGTACTTC	CASSWDRGLYYEQYF
TRBV20-1	NA	TRBJ2-1	12	few	TGCAGTGCTAGACCCCTCTACAATGAGCAGTTCTTC	CSARPLYNEQFF